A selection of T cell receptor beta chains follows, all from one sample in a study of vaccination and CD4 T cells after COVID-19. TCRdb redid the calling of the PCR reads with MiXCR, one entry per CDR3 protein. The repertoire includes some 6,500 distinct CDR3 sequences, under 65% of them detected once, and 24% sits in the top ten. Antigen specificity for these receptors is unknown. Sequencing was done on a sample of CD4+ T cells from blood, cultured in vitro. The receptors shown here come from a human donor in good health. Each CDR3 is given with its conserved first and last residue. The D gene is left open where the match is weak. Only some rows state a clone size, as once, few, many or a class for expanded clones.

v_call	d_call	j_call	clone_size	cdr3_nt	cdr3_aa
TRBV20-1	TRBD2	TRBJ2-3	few	TGCAGTGCTTCTACGACTAGCGAATTGCTAGATACGCAGTATTTT	CSASTTSELLDTQYF
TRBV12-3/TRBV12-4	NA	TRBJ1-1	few	TGTGCCAGCAGTTCAGTAAACACTGAAGCTTTCTTT	CASSSVNTEAFF
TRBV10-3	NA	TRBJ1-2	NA	TGTGCCATCAGTGATTTCGGCCTCGACACGGCGGCCTATGGCTACACCTTC	CAISDFGLDTAAYGYTF
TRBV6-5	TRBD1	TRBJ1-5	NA	TGTGCCAGCAGTTACCTCCCCCAAAGACAGGGCGGTCAGCCCCAGCATTTT	CASSYLPQRQGGQPQHF
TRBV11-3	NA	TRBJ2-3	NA	TGTGCCAGCAGTCACGGGGATACGCAGTATTTT	CASSHGDTQYF
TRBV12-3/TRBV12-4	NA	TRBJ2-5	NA	TGTGCCAGCAGGGGAGTGAAGACCCAGTACTTC	CASRGVKTQYF
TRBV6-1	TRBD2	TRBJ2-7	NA	TGTGCCAGCAGGATAGCGGGAGGAGTAGGCGAGCAGTACTTC	CASRIAGGVGEQYF
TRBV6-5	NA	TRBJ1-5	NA	TGTGCCAGCAGTTCAGGCACGGGCAATCAGCCCCAGCATTTT	CASSSGTGNQPQHF
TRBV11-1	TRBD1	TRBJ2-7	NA	TGTGCCAGCAGCGGACAGGGGGCAAACGAGCAGTACTTC	CASSGQGANEQYF
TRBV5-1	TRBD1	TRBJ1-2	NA	TGCGCCAGCAGCTTGGACGGGACAGGGGAAGGCTACACCTTC	CASSLDGTGEGYTF
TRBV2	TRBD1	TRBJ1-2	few	TGTGCCAGCAGTGTTGAGGTGGGGACAGGGGGCTACACCTTC	CASSVEVGTGGYTF
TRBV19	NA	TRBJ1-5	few	TGTGCCAGTAGTATGGGGGCATTGAATCAGCCCCAGCATTTT	CASSMGALNQPQHF
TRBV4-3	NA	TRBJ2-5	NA	TGCGCCAGCAGCCAAGACAGGGAGACCCAGTACTTC	CASSQDRETQYF
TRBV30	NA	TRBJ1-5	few	TGTGCCTGGAGTGCGGAGGGCAGTAGCAATCAGCCCCAGCATTTT	CAWSAEGSSNQPQHF
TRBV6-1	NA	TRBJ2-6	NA	TGTGCCAGCAGTGATTCCACCCGGGCTTCAGTCGGCCTATCTGGGGCCAACGTCCTGACTTTC	CASSDSTRASVGLSGANVLTF
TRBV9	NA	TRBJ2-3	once	TGTGCCAGCAGCACTAGGGGGGACGGGGTGGTAGATACGCAGTATTTT	CASSTRGDGVVDTQYF
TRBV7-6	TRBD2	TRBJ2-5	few	TGTGCCAGCAGCTCCATTTTAGCGGGAGGGGGGCAAGAGACCCAGTACTTC	CASSSILAGGGQETQYF
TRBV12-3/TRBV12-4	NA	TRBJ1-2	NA	TGTGCCAGCAGTTTGAGAGCTAACTATGGCTACACCTTC	CASSLRANYGYTF
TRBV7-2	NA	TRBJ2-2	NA	TGTGCCAGCAGCTTAGGTCCTCGGGGATCGGGCACCGGGGAGCTGTTTTTT	CASSLGPRGSGTGELFF
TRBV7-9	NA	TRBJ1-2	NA	TGTGCCAGCAGCCATTACCCTCAGGGAGCCTATGGCTACACCTTC	CASSHYPQGAYGYTF
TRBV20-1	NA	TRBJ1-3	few	TGCAGTGTCCCTGAAGGCCCAGGGAACACCATATATTTT	CSVPEGPGNTIYF
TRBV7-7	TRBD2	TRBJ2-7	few	TGTGCCAGCAGCCTAGCGGGAGGTCCCTCCTACGAGCAGTACTTC	CASSLAGGPSYEQYF
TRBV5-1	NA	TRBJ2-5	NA	TGCGCCAGCACCCCCTTTCCGGGACAACAAGAGACCCAGTACTTC	CASTPFPGQQETQYF
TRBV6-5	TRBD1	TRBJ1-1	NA	TGTGCCAGCAGTTACTCGGGGACAGGGACTACGAACACTGAAGCTTTCTTT	CASSYSGTGTTNTEAFF
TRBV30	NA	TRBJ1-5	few	TGTGCCTGGAGTCGGCAGGGAGGGACTCAGCCCCAGCATTTT	CAWSRQGGTQPQHF
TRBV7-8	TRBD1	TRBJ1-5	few	TGTGCCAGCAGCAACACCGGGACAGAGAATCAGCCCCAGCATTTT	CASSNTGTENQPQHF
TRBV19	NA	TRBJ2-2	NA	TGTGCCAGTAGTATAGTGGGTACAGGGGGGGTAAACACCGGGGAGCTGTTTTTT	CASSIVGTGGVNTGELFF
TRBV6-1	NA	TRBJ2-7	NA	TGTGCCAGCAGTAACCAGGGCTACGAGCAGTACTTC	CASSNQGYEQYF
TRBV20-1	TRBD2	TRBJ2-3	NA	TGCAGTGCTAGTAGTCTAGCGGGGGAATATACGCAGTATTTT	CSASSLAGEYTQYF
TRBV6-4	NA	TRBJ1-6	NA	TGTGCCAGCAGTACTAGACCCGAAAATTCACCCCTCCACTTT	CASSTRPENSPLHF
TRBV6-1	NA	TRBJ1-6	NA	TGTGCCAGCAGTCGGACAGTCGGTCAAAGGGCACCCCTCCACTTT	CASSRTVGQRAPLHF
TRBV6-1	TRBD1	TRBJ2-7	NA	TGTGCCAGCAGGATAACCGGGACAGGGGGCTTCTACGAGCAGTACTTC	CASRITGTGGFYEQYF
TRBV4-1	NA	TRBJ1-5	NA	TGCGCCAGCAGCCAAGATGATGGGCAGGGTGGTCAGCCCCAGCATTTT	CASSQDDGQGGQPQHF
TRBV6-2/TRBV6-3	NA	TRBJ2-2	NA	TGTGCCAGCAGGCACAGGGGAGGCACCGGGGAGCTGTTTTTT	CASRHRGGTGELFF
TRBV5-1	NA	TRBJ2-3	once	TGCGCCAGCAGCTTGGCACCCGTAGGCACAGATACGCAGTATTTT	CASSLAPVGTDTQYF
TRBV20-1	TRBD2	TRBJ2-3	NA	TGCAGTGCTCTAGCGGGGGGGCCCACAGATACGCAGTATTTT	CSALAGGPTDTQYF
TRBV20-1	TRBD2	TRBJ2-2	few	TGCAGTGCTGCCTCGTTGTCTGGGGGGGGAATCGCGAACACCGGGGAGCTGTTTTTT	CSAASLSGGGIANTGELFF
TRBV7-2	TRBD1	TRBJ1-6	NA	TGTGCCAGCAGCCCTCATCATACCCGGGACAGGGAAAATTGGGATTCACCCCTCCACTTT	CASSPHHTRDRENWDSPLHF
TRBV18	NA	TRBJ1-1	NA	TGTGCCAGCTCACCACGACCTAATGAAGCTTTCTTT	CASSPRPNEAFF
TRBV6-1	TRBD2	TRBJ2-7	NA	TGTGCCAGCAAGATTCAGGCGGGAGTGGACGAGCAGTACTTC	CASKIQAGVDEQYF
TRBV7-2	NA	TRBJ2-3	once	TGTGCCAGCAGCCAAAGTTGGGGTACGCAGTATTTT	CASSQSWGTQYF
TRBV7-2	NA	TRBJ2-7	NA	TGTGCCAGCAGCACCCCGCTTGGGGATCAGCAGTACTTC	CASSTPLGDQQYF
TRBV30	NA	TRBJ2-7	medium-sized	TGTGCCTGGAGTCTAACACGCACCTACGAGCAGTACTTC	CAWSLTRTYEQYF
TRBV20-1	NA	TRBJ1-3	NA	TGCAGTGCTATCCCCGGGGGCGGAATCTCTGGAAACACCATATATTTT	CSAIPGGGISGNTIYF
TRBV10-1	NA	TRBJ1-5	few	TGCGCCAGCAGTGAGGGGGGGCTTGGAAATCAGCCCCAGCATTTT	CASSEGGLGNQPQHF
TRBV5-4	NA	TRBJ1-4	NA	TGTGCCAGCAGCCTGGCGGGGCAAGACGGTGAAAAACTGTTTTTT	CASSLAGQDGEKLFF
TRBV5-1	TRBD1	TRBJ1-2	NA	TGCGCCAGCAGCCAGCATTTTCGGACAGGGGCTTTAGCTAACTATGGCTACACCTTC	CASSQHFRTGALANYGYTF
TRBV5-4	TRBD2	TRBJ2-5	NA	TGTGCCAGCAGCTCGGGGGGACTAGCGGGGGGATTCGAGACCCAGTACTTC	CASSSGGLAGGFETQYF
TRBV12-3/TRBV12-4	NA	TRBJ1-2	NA	TGTGCCAGCAGTCTCGCGCCAGTCTATGGCTACACCTTC	CASSLAPVYGYTF
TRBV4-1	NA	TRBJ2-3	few	TGCGCCAGCAGCCAAGATCGGGCAGGGCGCGCAGATACGCAGTATTTT	CASSQDRAGRADTQYF
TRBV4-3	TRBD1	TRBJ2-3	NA	TGCGCCAGCAGCCGAGGAGGTACAGGGGTCGGCGCGGTGTCTTGGGATACGCAGTATTTT	CASSRGGTGVGAVSWDTQYF
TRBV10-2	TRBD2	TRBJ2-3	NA	TGCGCCAGCAGTGATAGCGGGAGGGCCTCAGAGACGCAGTATTTT	CASSDSGRASETQYF
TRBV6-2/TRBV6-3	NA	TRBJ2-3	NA	TGTGCCAGCAGTCTATATCAGCCTTCAGATACGCAGTATTTT	CASSLYQPSDTQYF
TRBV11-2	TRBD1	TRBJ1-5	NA	TGTGCCAGCAGTTCCGGACAGGCGCGGAGGGGCAATCAGCCCCAGCATTTT	CASSSGQARRGNQPQHF
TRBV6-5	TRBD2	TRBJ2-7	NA	TGTGCCAGCAGTTCGACTAGCGGGAGATCACAGCAGTACTTC	CASSSTSGRSQQYF
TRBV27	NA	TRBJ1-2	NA	TGTGCCAGCAGTCCCCCCCGCGGGGGCTACACCTTC	CASSPPRGGYTF
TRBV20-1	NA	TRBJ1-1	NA	TGCAGTGCCAACTTTGGGGGTTTGAACACTGAAGCTTTCTTT	CSANFGGLNTEAFF